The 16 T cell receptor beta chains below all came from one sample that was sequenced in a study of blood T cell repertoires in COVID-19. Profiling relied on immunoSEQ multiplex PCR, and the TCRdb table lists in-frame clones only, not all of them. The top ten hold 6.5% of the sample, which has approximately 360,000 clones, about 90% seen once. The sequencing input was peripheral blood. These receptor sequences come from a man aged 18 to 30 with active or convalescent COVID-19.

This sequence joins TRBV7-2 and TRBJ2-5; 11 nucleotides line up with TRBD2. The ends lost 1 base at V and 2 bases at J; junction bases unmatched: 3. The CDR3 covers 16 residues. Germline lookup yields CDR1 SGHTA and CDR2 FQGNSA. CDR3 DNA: TGTGCCAGCAGCTTAGGCCTAGCGGGGGGTCAAGAGACCCAGTACTTC. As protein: CASSLGLAGGQETQYF.

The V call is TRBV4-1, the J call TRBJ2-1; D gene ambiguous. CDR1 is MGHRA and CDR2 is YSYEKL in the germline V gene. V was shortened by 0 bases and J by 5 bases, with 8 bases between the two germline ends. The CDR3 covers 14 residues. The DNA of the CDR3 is TGCGCCAGCAGCCAAGATCTATACGACAATGAGCAGTTCTTC. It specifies CASSQDLYDNEQFF.

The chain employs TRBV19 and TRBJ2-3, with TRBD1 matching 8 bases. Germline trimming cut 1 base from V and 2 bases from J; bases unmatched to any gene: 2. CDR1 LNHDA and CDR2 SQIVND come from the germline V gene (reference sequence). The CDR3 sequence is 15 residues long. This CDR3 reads CASSIGQGSTDTQYF. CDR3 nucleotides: TGTGCCAGTAGTATAGGACAGGGGTCCACAGATACGCAGTATTTT.

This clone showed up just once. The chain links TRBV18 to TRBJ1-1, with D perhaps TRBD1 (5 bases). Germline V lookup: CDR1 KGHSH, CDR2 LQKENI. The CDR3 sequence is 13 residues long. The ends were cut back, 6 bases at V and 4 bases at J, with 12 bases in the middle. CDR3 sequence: CASSRDSSTEAFF. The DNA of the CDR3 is TGTGCCAGCTCTAGGGACTCCAGCACTGAAGCTTTCTTT.

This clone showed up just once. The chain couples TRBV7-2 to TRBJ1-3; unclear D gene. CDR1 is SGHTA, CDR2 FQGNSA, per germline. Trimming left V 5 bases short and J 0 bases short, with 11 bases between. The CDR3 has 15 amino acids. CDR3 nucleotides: TGTGCCAGCAGCCACTCTTATGGCTCTGGAAACACCATATATTTT. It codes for CASSHSYGSGNTIYF.

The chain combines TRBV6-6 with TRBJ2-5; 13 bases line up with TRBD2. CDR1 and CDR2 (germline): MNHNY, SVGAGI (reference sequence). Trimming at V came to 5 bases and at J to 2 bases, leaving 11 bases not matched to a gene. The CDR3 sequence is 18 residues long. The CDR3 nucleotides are TGTGCCAGCAGTCATAGACTAGCGGGAGGCCAGGGGCAAGAGACCCAGTACTTC. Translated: CASSHRLAGGQGQETQYF.

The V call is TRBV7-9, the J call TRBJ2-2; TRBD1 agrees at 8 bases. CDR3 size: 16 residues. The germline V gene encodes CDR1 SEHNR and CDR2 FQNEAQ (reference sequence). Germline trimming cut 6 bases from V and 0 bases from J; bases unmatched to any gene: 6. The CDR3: CASRTGQATNTGELFF. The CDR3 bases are TGTGCCAGCAGAACGGGACAGGCAACGAACACCGGGGAGCTGTTTTTT.

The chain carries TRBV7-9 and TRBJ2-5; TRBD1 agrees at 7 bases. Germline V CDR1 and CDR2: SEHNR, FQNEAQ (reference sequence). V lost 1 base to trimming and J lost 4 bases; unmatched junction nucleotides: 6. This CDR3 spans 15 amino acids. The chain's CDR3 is CASSLGDRVVETQYF. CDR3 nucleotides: TGTGCCAGCAGCTTAGGGGACAGAGTAGTAGAGACCCAGTACTTC.

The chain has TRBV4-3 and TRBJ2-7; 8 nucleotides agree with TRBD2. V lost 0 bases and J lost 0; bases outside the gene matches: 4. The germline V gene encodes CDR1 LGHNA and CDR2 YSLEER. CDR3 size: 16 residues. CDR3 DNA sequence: TGCGCCAGCAGCCAAGATCTAGCGGGTTTCTCCTACGAGCAGTACTTC. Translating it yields CASSQDLAGFSYEQYF.

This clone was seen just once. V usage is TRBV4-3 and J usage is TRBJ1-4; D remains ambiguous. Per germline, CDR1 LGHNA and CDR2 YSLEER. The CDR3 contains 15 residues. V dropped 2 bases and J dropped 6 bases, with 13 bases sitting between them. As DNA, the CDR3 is TGCGCCAGCAGCCAATTTTCGGCAGGCTATGAAAAACTGTTTTTT. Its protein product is CASSQFSAGYEKLFF.

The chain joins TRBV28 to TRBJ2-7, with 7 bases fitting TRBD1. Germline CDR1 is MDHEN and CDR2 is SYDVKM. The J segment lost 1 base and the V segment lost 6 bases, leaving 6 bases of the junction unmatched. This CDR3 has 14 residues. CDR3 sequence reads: CASRPGDSSYEQYF. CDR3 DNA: TGTGCCAGCAGGCCAGGGGACAGTTCCTACGAGCAGTACTTC.

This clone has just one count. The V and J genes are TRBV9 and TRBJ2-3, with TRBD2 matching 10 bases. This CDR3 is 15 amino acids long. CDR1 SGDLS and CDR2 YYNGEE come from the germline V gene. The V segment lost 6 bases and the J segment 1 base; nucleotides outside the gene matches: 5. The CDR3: CASNFLAGGTDTQYF. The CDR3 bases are TGTGCCAGCAACTTTCTAGCGGGGGGCACAGATACGCAGTATTTT.

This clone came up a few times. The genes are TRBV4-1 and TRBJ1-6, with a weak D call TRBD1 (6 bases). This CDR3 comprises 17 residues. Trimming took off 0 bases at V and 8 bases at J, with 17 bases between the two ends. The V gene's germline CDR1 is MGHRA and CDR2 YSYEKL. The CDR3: CASSQEQGQGIYSPLHF. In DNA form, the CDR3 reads TGCGCCAGCAGCCAAGAGCAGGGTCAGGGGATTTATTCACCCCTCCACTTT.

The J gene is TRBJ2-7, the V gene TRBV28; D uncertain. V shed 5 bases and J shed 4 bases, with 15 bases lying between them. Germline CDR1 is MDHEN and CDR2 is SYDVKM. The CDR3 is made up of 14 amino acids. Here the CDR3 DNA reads TGTGCCAGCAGTACCGCAGGAACCCGGTACGAGCAGTACTTC. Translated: CASSTAGTRYEQYF.

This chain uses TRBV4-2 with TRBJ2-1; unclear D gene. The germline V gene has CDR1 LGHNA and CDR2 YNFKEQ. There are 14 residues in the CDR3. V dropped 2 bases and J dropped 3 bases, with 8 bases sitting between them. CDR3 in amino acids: CASSQQNYYNEQFF. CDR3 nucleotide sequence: TGTGCCAGCAGCCAACAGAATTACTACAATGAGCAGTTCTTC.

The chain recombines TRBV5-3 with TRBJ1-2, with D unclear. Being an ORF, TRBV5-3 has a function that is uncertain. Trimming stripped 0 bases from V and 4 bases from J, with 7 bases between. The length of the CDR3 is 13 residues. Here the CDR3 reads CARSLAPGYGYTF. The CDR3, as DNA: TGTGCCAGAAGCTTGGCGCCAGGCTATGGCTACACCTTC.